The 9 T cell receptor beta chains below were found in one sample sequenced in a study of response to subunit inactivated influenza vaccine. TCRdb recomputed calls from the RT-PCR reads with MiXCR, one row per CDR3 protein. Here the sample spans roughly 620,000 distinct CDR3 sequences, around 11% being singletons. The sample was also reused in another study, on T cells expressing NK-cell markers. That work states: With UMIs, 5'RACE template switching was used to make TCR beta cDNA.

This material consisted of PBMCs from blood, taken on the day of vaccination. Receptors originate from a man in his forties or fifties who received an inactivated influenza vaccine.

The chain is built from TRBV24-1 and TRBJ2-3; D is perhaps TRBD1 (5 bases). This CDR3 has 15 residues. V was cut by 5 bases and J by 0 bases, with 11 bases left in between. Germline CDR1 reads KGHDR; CDR2 reads SFDVKD. The CDR3 sequence is CATSGRQISTDTQYF. The CDR3 DNA is TGTGCCACCAGTGGCCGACAGATTAGCACAGATACGCAGTATTTT.

The rearrangement links TRBV7-6 to TRBJ2-1, with 9 nucleotides matching TRBD2. Germline loops: CDR1 SGHVS, CDR2 FNYEAQ. The CDR3 is 15 amino acids. V was pared by 0 bases and J by 7 bases, with 4 bases of the junction left unmatched. The CDR3 DNA sequence: TGTGCCAGCAGCTTAGCGGTTAGCGGGAGTAATGAGCAGTTCTTC. Translated: CASSLAVSGSNEQFF.

In its sample, this clonotype was seen a few times. The rearrangement links TRBV5-1 to TRBJ2-1, with D possibly being TRBD2 (6 bases). Deletions cut 4 bases from V and 2 bases from J, with 28 bases between. Germline values: CDR1 SGHRS, CDR2 YFSETQ. This CDR3 region has 20 residues. The CDR3 nucleotides read TGCGCCAGCAGCCGGTGGGGTCGGGGGAGGCCTTCTTCCCCCTACAATGAGCAGTTCTTC. Translating gives CASSRWGRGRPSSPYNEQFF. The full variable domain, its missing parts supplied by reference TRBV5-1 and TRBJ2-1, is KAGVTQTPRYLIKTRGQQVTLSCSPISGHRSVSWYQQTPGQGLQFLFEYFSETQRNKGNFPGRFSGRQFSNSRSEMNVSTLELGDSALYLCASSRWGRGRPSSPYNEQFFGPGTRLTVL.

The table lists this clonotype with a few counts. V is TRBV3-1 and J is TRBJ2-1; 12 bases map to TRBD2. The CDR3 covers 16 residues. Germline V gene sequence: CDR1 LGHDT, CDR2 YNNKEL (reference sequence). V shed 4 bases, J shed 4 bases, and the junction held 5 bases outside the gene matches. The CDR3 bases are TGTGCCAGCAGCCCACGGACTAGCGGGATGTACAATGAGCAGTTCTTC. It codes for CASSPRTSGMYNEQFF.

The chain links TRBV9 to TRBJ2-1, with a weak D call TRBD1 (6 bases). Germline CDR1 reads SGDLS; CDR2 reads YYNGEE. The CDR3 covers 17 residues. Trimming left V 4 bases short and J 2 bases short, with 19 bases between. The CDR3 DNA follows: TGTGCCAGCAGCACTCAAGGGGGACCGGCGACCTACAATGAGCAGTTCTTC. Amino acid sequence: CASSTQGGPATYNEQFF. The full variable domain, rest sourced from reference TRBV9 and TRBJ2-1, is DSGVTQTPKHLITATGQRVTLRCSPRSGDLSVYWYQQSLDQGLQFLIQYYNGEERAKGNILERFSAQQFPDLHSELNLSSLELGDSALYFCASSTQGGPATYNEQFFGPGTRLTVL.

This clonotype appeared a few times. The V gene is TRBV4-1, the J gene TRBJ2-3; no reliable D call. Germline lookup yields CDR1 MGHRA and CDR2 YSYEKL. Trimming cost V 0 bases and J 2 bases, with 15 bases left between them. This CDR3 comprises 17 residues. The CDR3 DNA reads TGCGCCAGCAGCCAAGAGATTTCCGCGGCACCCACAGATACGCAGTATTTT. Its protein product is CASSQEISAAPTDTQYF.

V and J are TRBV20-1 and TRBJ2-1, with TRBD2 as a possible D gene (5 bases). The germline V and J ends were trimmed by 3 bases and 7 bases, with 19 bases remaining between them. CDR1 and CDR2 from the germline V gene are DFQATT and SNEGSKA (reference sequence). The CDR3 consists of 15 residues. The CDR3 is CSARSTSRERNEQFF. CDR3 sequence (DNA): TGCAGTGCTAGGTCCACCTCAAGGGAGAGGAATGAGCAGTTCTTC.

This chain connects TRBV6-5 to TRBJ2-5; TRBD2 matches at 11 bases. CDR1 is MNHEY, CDR2 SVGAGI, per germline. The CDR3 extends over 15 amino acids. The trim removed 4 bases at V and 4 bases at J, leaving 5 bases unmatched. The CDR3 is CASSWPTSGRETQYF. In DNA, the CDR3 is TGTGCCAGCAGTTGGCCCACTAGCGGGAGAGAGACCCAGTACTTC.

This clonotype was seen a few times. The rearrangement joins TRBV14 to TRBJ2-1, with 8 nucleotides matching TRBD2. CDR1 SGHDN and CDR2 FVKESK come from the germline V gene. The CDR3 extends over 16 amino acids. Germline trimming cut 3 bases from V and 7 bases from J; bases unmatched to any gene: 11. CDR3 in amino acids: CASSQPAGAFFNEQFF. The CDR3 bases are TGTGCCAGCAGCCAGCCAGCGGGGGCCTTCTTTAATGAGCAGTTCTTC. Full variable domain (missing parts from reference TRBV14 and TRBJ2-1): EAGVTQFPSHSVIEKGQTVTLRCDPISGHDNLYWYRRVMGKEIKFLLHFVKESKQDESGMPNNRFLAERTGGTYSTLKVQPAELEDSGVYFCASSQPAGAFFNEQFFGPGTRLTVL.